The T cell receptor beta chain under discussion was sequenced for a study of molecular identifiers for immune sequencing clone quantification. TCRdb independently ran MiXCR on the PCR reads; one entry per CDR3 protein. Here the sample spans about half a million distinct CDR3 sequences, about a fifth being singletons. Sorted naive CD8 T cells, about 17,000 to 1,000,000, were sequenced from 10%, 30% or 50% RNA. As CD8+CD4-CCR7+CD45RA+ cells, naive CD8 T cells were sorted. The table lists this clonotype with many counts. From germline, CDR1 is MNHEY and CDR2 SMNVEV (reference sequence). V gave up 4 bases and J gave up 1 base, with 6 bases separating them. CDR3 size: 13 residues.

V usage is TRBV27 and J usage is TRBJ2-3; D unresolved. The TCR was taken from a human donor in good health. Some libraries in this study had Jurkat cell RNA spiked in. Sequencing was carried out using naive CD8+ T cells from blood, with Jurkat cell RNA spiked in. The subset: FACS-sorted CD8+CD4-CCR7+CD45RA+ naive T cells. Written as DNA, the CDR3 is TGTGCCAGCAGTTCCTTAGGCACAGATACGCAGTATTTT. Translation: CASSSLGTDTQYF.